This T cell receptor beta chain was retrieved from a study of cytomegalovirus exposure and HLA in healthy donors. Study at large: Earlier, fewer than 130 million unique TCR beta sequences were recovered from about 200 million T cells by an analysis.

PCR amplification relied on 60 Vbeta primers (plus 13 Jbeta primers). Assay: immunoSEQ multiplex PCR; the TCRdb copy retains only in-frame clones and omits some. The table records about 100,000 clones, 82% of them present only once. V shed 2 bases and J 8 bases; nucleotides not matched to a gene: 6. The germline gives CDR1 SGHRS, CDR2 YFSETQ. CDR3 size: 13 residues. J is TRBJ1-2 and V is TRBV5-1; 7 nucleotides align to TRBD1. The sample comprised PBMCs. This TCR came from a man aged 30 to 39 in good health and CMV-seropositive. The CDR3 DNA follows: TGCGCCAGCAGCTTCAGCAGGGGGGAAGGCTACACCTTC. Residues: CASSFSRGEGYTF.